Below are 26 T cell receptor beta chains sequenced from a single sample in a study of immune heterogeneity within non-small cell lung tumors. Per sample, about 610 ng of bulk tumor genomic DNA was the template used. Multiple widely separated biopsies were taken from each primary tumor at surgery. Curative operations were performed on patients who had untreated, newly diagnosed non-small cell lung cancer. Using 32 V and 13 J primers, multiplex PCR amplified TCR beta CDR3. TCRdb fed the multiplex PCR reads into MiXCR, producing one record per CDR3 protein. Of 10,000 to 13,000 distinct CDR3 sequences listed, 25% to 35% were seen once; the top ten hold roughly 8.3%. The material sequenced was lung tumor tissue. These receptors originate from a woman between 55 and 75 years old with non-small cell lung cancer.

This clonotype was recorded many times. The V call is TRBV7-8, the J call TRBJ2-3; 7 positions match TRBD2. Germline V CDR1 and CDR2: SGHVS, FQNEAQ. Trimming cost V 5 bases and J 1 base; bases outside gene matches: 9. The CDR3 is 16 residues long. Here the CDR3 DNA reads TGTGCCAGCAGCGTACTACTAGCGACCGGCACAGATACGCAGTATTTT. It yields the protein CASSVLLATGTDTQYF.

This clonotype was counted between two and nine times. The gene calls are TRBV3-1 and TRBJ2-5; D ambiguous. Germline CDR1 is LGHDT and CDR2 is YNNKEL (reference sequence). Trimming took 4 bases from V and 8 from J, leaving 11 bases between them. The CDR3 length is 12 residues. In DNA, the CDR3 is TGTGCCAGCAGCCCCGACTGGGGTACCCAGTACTTC. Protein sequence: CASSPDWGTQYF.

This chain links TRBV15 with TRBJ2-7; 11 bases are shared with TRBD1. CDR1 and CDR2 (germline): LNHNV, YYDKDF (reference sequence). The CDR3 contains 16 residues. V lost 5 bases and J lost 7; bases outside the gene matches: 13. The CDR3 is CATSGYLGQGADEQYF. The CDR3 nucleotides are TGTGCCACCAGCGGCTACCTCGGACAGGGGGCTGATGAGCAGTACTTC.

Relative to its sample, this clonotype is medium-sized (0.01 to 0.1%). The chain is built from TRBV20-1 and TRBJ2-1; D remains ambiguous. V was trimmed by 1 base and J by 5 bases, leaving 6 bases between them. The CDR3 is 12 amino acids. Germline V gives CDR1 DFQATT, CDR2 SNEGSKA (reference sequence). CDR3: CSARAGHNEQFF. The CDR3, as DNA: TGCAGTGCTAGAGCGGGTCACAATGAGCAGTTCTTC.

Ten or more counts support this clonotype. The chain couples TRBV19 to TRBJ2-7; D is unresolved. The CDR3 consists of 14 residues. V shed 0 bases and J shed 6 bases, with 12 bases lying between them. Germline assignment: CDR1 LNHDA and CDR2 SQIVND (reference sequence). CDR3 sequence (DNA): TGTGCCAGTAGTATAGATGGCCACCGGAGCGAGCAGTACTTC. Translated, it gives CASSIDGHRSEQYF.

This clonotype was seen more than once but under ten times. The V gene is TRBV9, the J gene TRBJ2-1; D gene uncertain. The CDR3 is 12 amino acids. Per germline, CDR1 SGDLS and CDR2 YYNGEE. V was cut by 6 bases and J by 0 bases, with 4 bases left in between. The CDR3 bases are TGTGCCAGCAAGGGCTCCTACAATGAGCAGTTCTTC. Translating it yields CASKGSYNEQFF.

With regard to this clonotype: A clone one base away is much larger, so this may be a read error. The conserved phenylalanine or tryptophan is not found at the CDR3 terminus, so this likely reflects a read error. CDR3 sequence: CSARQGPEQYL. DNA of the CDR3: TGCAGCGCCCGACAGGGACCCGAGCAGTACCTC. This rearrangement joins TRBV29-1 to TRBJ2-7; 7 nucleotides agree with TRBD1. CDR3 size: 11 residues. Germline-derived CDR1 and CDR2 are SQVTM and ANQGSEA. V lost 7 bases, J lost 6 bases, and 6 bases stayed unmatched.

The V gene is TRBV9, the J gene TRBJ2-3, with a tentative D call TRBD1 (5 bases). This CDR3 contains 16 residues. The V and J ends lost 0 bases and 1 base respectively, with 12 bases between them. CDR1 and CDR2 (germline): SGDLS, YYNGEE. DNA for the CDR3: TGTGCCAGCAGCGTAGGAGGCAGGGCCCGCACAGATACGCAGTATTTT. Its protein is CASSVGGRARTDTQYF.

As to this clonotype: This may come from a read error, since a much larger clone is one base off. The chain couples TRBV7-2 to TRBJ2-7, with D unclear. Germline loops: CDR1 SGHTA, CDR2 FQGNSA. Trimming cost V 3 bases and J 5 bases, with 5 bases left between them. This CDR3 spans 11 amino acids. CDR3: CASSFPHEQYF. CDR3 coding DNA: TGTGCCAGCAGCTTCCCCCACGAGCAGTACTTC.

The chain joins TRBV2 to TRBJ2-3, with D unclear. Germline-derived CDR1 and CDR2 are SNHLY and FYNNEI. Trimming removed 2 bases at V and 5 bases at J, with 5 bases between. This CDR3 contains 12 residues. The CDR3 DNA reads as TGTGCCAGCAGTGAATCCCGAGATACGCAGTATTTT. Protein sequence: CASSESRDTQYF.

The table lists this clonotype with many counts. The chain carries TRBV28 and TRBJ2-1; possible D gene TRBD2, 5 bases. Trimming removed 6 bases from V and 0 bases from J, with 6 bases in between. CDR1 MDHEN and CDR2 SYDVKM come from the germline V gene. The CDR3 totals 13 residues. CDR3 sequence: CASRGSSYNEQFF. The CDR3 region has the DNA TGTGCCAGCAGAGGGAGCTCCTACAATGAGCAGTTCTTC.

This clonotype was seen a few times. The V call is TRBV5-6, the J call TRBJ1-1; 11 bases are shared with TRBD1. Germline CDR1 and CDR2: SGHDT and YYEEEE. Trimming cost V 3 bases and J 5 bases; bases outside gene matches: 9. This CDR3 region has 16 residues. The DNA for the CDR3 is TGTGCCAGCAGCTGGGGGACAGGGGGGAGTAGGACTGAAGCTTTCTTT. Its translation is CASSWGTGGSRTEAFF.

J is TRBJ2-7 and V is TRBV7-3; 9 nucleotides agree with TRBD2. V lost 2 bases and J lost 4; bases outside the gene matches: 6. This CDR3 spans 15 amino acids. Per germline, CDR1 SGHTA and CDR2 FQGTGA. The CDR3 here is CASSLVGTSGYEQYF. CDR3 nucleotides: TGTGCCAGCAGCTTAGTAGGCACTAGCGGGTACGAGCAGTACTTC.

The chain carries TRBV20-1 and TRBJ2-1; the match to TRBD2 covers 11 bases. The length of the CDR3 is 15 residues. Germline loops: CDR1 DFQATT, CDR2 SNEGSKA (reference sequence). V lost 3 bases to trimming and J lost 8 bases; unmatched junction nucleotides: 9. CDR3 region: CSASPTSGRSHEQFF. CDR3 sequence (DNA): TGCAGTGCTAGCCCCACTAGCGGGAGATCCCATGAGCAGTTCTTC.

As regards this clonotype: Its ends do not fully match the called genes, so a read error is possible. V usage is TRBV7-6 and J usage is TRBJ2-3; D is perhaps TRBD2 (6 bases). The germline gives CDR1 SGHVS, CDR2 FNYEAQ. This CDR3 is 14 amino acids long. The CDR3 reads CPSSLSHGSDTQYF. In nucleotides, the CDR3 is TGTCCCAGCAGCTTATCGCACGGGAGTGATACGCAGTATTTT.

Worth noting for this clonotype: The CDR3 does not close with the conserved phenylalanine or tryptophan, likely indicating a read error. The chain joins TRBV20-1 to TRBJ2-2; D may be TRBD2 (5 bases). Germline lookup yields CDR1 DFQATT and CDR2 SNEGSKA (reference sequence). The CDR3 contains 15 residues. Between the trimmed V and J ends, which lost 1 base and 4 bases, there was a span of 13 bases. DNA for the CDR3: TGCAGTGCTAGAGGCTCGACGGGGAGCACCGGGGAGCTGTTTTCT. This translates into CSARGSTGSTGELFS.

This clonotype was observed at least ten times. This chain joins TRBV10-2 and TRBJ1-3, with no clear D. The CDR3 contains 16 residues. The germline V gene encodes CDR1 WSHSY and CDR2 SAAADI. Trimming shortened V by 6 bases and J by 0 bases, and 15 bases separated the two germline ends. CDR3 in amino acids: CASSEREQISGNTIYF. In nucleotides, the CDR3 is TGCGCCAGCAGCGAAAGGGAGCAGATCTCTGGAAACACCATATATTTT.

This chain links TRBV9 with TRBJ2-1; 7 positions agree with TRBD1. Germline assignment: CDR1 SGDLS and CDR2 YYNGEE. The CDR3 consists of 18 residues. Trimming took 2 bases from V and 1 from J; bases not matched to a gene: 12. CDR3 amino acids: CASSVLTTGLGSYNEQFF. CDR3 in DNA: TGTGCCAGCAGCGTTCTTACGACAGGGCTTGGGTCCTACAATGAGCAGTTCTTC.

The rearrangement joins TRBV27 to TRBJ2-1; D possibly uses TRBD1 or TRBD2 (5 bases each). Germline CDR1 MNHEY, CDR2 SMNVEV (reference sequence). CDR3 size: 16 residues. V lost 3 bases and J lost 5, with 17 bases in between. The CDR3 here is CASSLGRLSWNNEQFF. CDR3 nucleotide sequence: TGTGCCAGCAGTTTGGGACGGCTGAGCTGGAACAATGAGCAGTTCTTC.

This clonotype is judged medium-sized (0.01 to 0.1%). The V gene is TRBV2, the J gene TRBJ2-2, with D perhaps matching TRBD1 (6 bases). The CDR3 loop spans 14 amino acids. The V end was cut by 6 bases, the J end by 1 base, with 9 bases between. The germline V gene has CDR1 SNHLY and CDR2 FYNNEI. CDR3 sequence reads: CASRGQRNTGELFF. CDR3 DNA sequence: TGTGCCAGCAGAGGACAGAGGAACACCGGGGAGCTGTTTTTT. The variable domain in full, with the rest retrieved from reference TRBV2 and TRBJ2-2, is EPEVTQTPSHQVTQMGQEVILRCVPISNHLYFYWYRQILGQKVEFLVSFYNNEISEKSEIFDDQFSVERPDGSNFTLKIRSTKLEDSAMYFCASRGQRNTGELFFGEGSRLTVL.

Remarks on this clonotype: Just one base apart from a much larger clone, this may be a read error. The rearrangement uses TRBV12-3 or TRBV12-4 and TRBJ2-2, with D possibly being TRBD1 (6 bases). The CDR3 consists of 14 residues. The CDR3 nucleotides are TGTGCCAACAGTTCGGGACAAAACACCGGGGAGCTGTTTTTT. Translation gives CANSSGQNTGELFF.

This chain joins TRBV6-2 or TRBV6-3 and TRBJ1-4; D gene unclear. V was clipped by 4 bases and J by 6 bases, with 15 bases between them. The CDR3 has 15 residues. The V gene's germline CDR1 is MNHEY and CDR2 SVGEGT. The CDR3 loop reads CASSLGFYVHEKLFF. CDR3 DNA: TGTGCCAGCAGTTTGGGGTTCTACGTCCATGAAAAACTGTTTTTT.

By its share, this clonotype is medium-sized. The chain combines TRBV28 with TRBJ2-2; a possible D gene is TRBD1 (6 bases). Trimming removed 8 bases at V and 1 base at J, with 11 bases between. This CDR3 comprises 14 residues. CDR1 is MDHEN and CDR2 is SYDVKM in the germline V gene. CDR3 bases: TGTGCCAGCTGGGAACAGGGGAACACCGGGGAGCTGTTTTTT. It codes for CASWEQGNTGELFF.

This clonotype was seen ten or more times. J is TRBJ2-5 and V is TRBV20-1; a possible D gene is TRBD2 (6 bases). V lost 6 bases and J lost 7, with 21 bases in between. CDR1 is DFQATT, CDR2 SNEGSKA, per germline (reference sequence). This CDR3 is built from 14 residues. The CDR3 region is CSAHSMGDSRTQYF. As DNA, the CDR3 is TGCAGTGCCCACTCTATGGGGGACTCAAGGACCCAGTACTTC.

This clonotype counts as medium-sized. The chain has TRBV6-6 and TRBJ1-6; D is uncertain. Trimming took off 0 bases at V and 7 bases at J, with 10 bases between the two ends. The CDR3 spans 15 residues. Looked up from germline, CDR1 is MNHNY and CDR2 is SVGAGI (reference sequence). The CDR3 loop is CASSYSGLGNSPLHF. As DNA, the CDR3 is TGTGCCAGCAGTTACTCGGGGTTAGGCAATTCACCCCTCCACTTT.

The rearrangement links TRBV12-3 or TRBV12-4 to TRBJ2-5; the D is unclear. Trimming pared 6 bases from V and 0 bases from J, leaving 5 bases between. The CDR3 loop spans 12 amino acids. CDR3 in amino acids: CASRTNQETQYF. CDR3 coding DNA: TGTGCCAGCAGAACGAACCAAGAGACCCAGTACTTC.